Detailed here is one T cell receptor beta chain. What it recognizes is unknown. V lost 10 bases and J 3 bases, leaving 16 bases between the germline ends. This CDR3 comprises 13 residues. This sample is part of a study of Ad26.COV2.S vaccination and SARS-CoV-2 variants. Background on the study: COV1001, an Ad26.COV2.S trial, supplied this vaccine-arm donor. Ad26.COV2.S given intramuscularly, once or twice 56 days apart.

Broader study findings: TCR breadth and depth analyses may have underestimated total T cell responses.

Assay used: immunoSEQ multiplex PCR; TCRdb lists only in-frame clones, some missing. There are 300,000 to 450,000 clones in the sample; about 85% occur only once, and 2.5% to 3.5% lies in the top ten. Treatment described: over 15 received Ad26.COV2.S at low or high dose, single or two shots; about 5 received placebo; per-sample allocation not given. Sample collection was performed on day 63 after the first vaccine or placebo injection. Participants' vaccine, an Ad26 vector, delivered Wuhan-strain SARS-CoV-2 spike. The chain recombines TRBV23-1 with TRBJ2-7; the D is unclear. TRBV23-1 falls under the ORF class, with uncertain function. The sequenced sample was peripheral blood, obtained in a trial of Ad26.COV2.S vaccine versus placebo. The receptor comes from a person aged 18-65 years who received the Ad26.COV2.S COVID-19 vaccine or a placebo. The CDR3 nucleotides read TGCGCCACTGGGGTCGCCCGGAACTACGAGCAGTACTTC. Encoded protein: CATGVARNYEQYF.